The rows below give T cell receptor beta chains drawn from one sample of a study of blood T cells in healthy people across ages. TCRdb re-called the 5' RACE reads with MiXCR, one entry per CDR3 protein. The data hold about 680,000 distinct CDR3 sequences, with about half observed a single time. The source material was blood. These receptors all come from a woman in her fifties or sixties in good health. Both conserved end residues are part of each CDR3. A D gene is named only where the DNA matches it firmly. Clone size appears in some rows only: once, few, many, or a class for an expanded clone.

TRBD2 TRBJ2-7 TRBV12-3/TRBV12-4 16 once CASSLQGLAGRNEQYF TGTGCCAGCAGTTTACAGGGTCTAGCGGGACGCAATGAGCAGTACTTC
NA TRBJ2-1 TRBV5-1 13 NA CAGSLAPGNEQFF TGCGCCGGCAGCTTGGCCCCGGGCAATGAGCAGTTCTTC
TRBD2 TRBJ2-1 TRBV25-1 16 NA CASSDPSGSDYNEQFF TGTGCCAGCAGTGACCCTAGCGGGAGTGACTACAATGAGCAGTTCTTC
TRBD2 TRBJ2-3 TRBV20-1 16 few CSARDGLAGGGDTQYF TGCAGTGCTAGAGATGGCCTAGCGGGAGGTGGGGATACGCAGTATTTT
TRBD2 TRBJ2-3 TRBV9 16 NA CASSVASGRGTDTQYF TGTGCCAGCAGCGTAGCCAGCGGGAGGGGCACAGATACGCAGTATTTT
NA TRBJ1-1 TRBV7-9 12 NA CASSSDSGEAFF TGTGCCAGCAGCTCGGACAGTGGTGAAGCTTTCTTT
TRBD2 TRBJ2-1 TRBV6-4 14 NA CAGRGTSGNNGQFF TGTGCCGGCCGGGGGACTAGCGGTAACAATGGGCAGTTCTTC
NA TRBJ2-1 TRBV7-6 14 once CASSSRSGRNEQFF TGTGCCAGCAGCTCGAGATCCGGCCGGAATGAGCAGTTCTTC
TRBD1 TRBJ2-7 TRBV7-9 16 NA CASSERPQGLTYEQYF TGTGCCAGCAGCGAACGACCACAGGGGCTAACCTACGAGCAGTACTTC
NA TRBJ2-5 TRBV18 16 NA CASSPPDLLAGETQYF TGTGCCAGCTCACCCCCTGATCTGCTGGCAGGGGAGACCCAGTACTTC
NA TRBJ1-1 TRBV5-1 13 NA CASSSLGNTEAFF TGCGCCAGCAGCTCCCTCGGGAACACTGAAGCTTTCTTT
NA TRBJ1-6 TRBV14 16 NA CASNRRAGSYNSPLHF TGTGCCAGCAACCGGAGGGCTGGCTCCTATAATTCACCCCTCCACTTT
NA TRBJ2-7 TRBV20-1 14 NA CSASRASPSYEQYF TGCAGTGCATCCCGGGCCTCCCCTAGCTACGAGCAGTACTTC
NA TRBJ2-1 TRBV7-2 15 NA CASSYLASLYNEQFF TGTGCCAGCAGCTATCTAGCGTCACTATACAATGAGCAGTTCTTC
NA TRBJ2-7 TRBV28 14 NA CASTRRGRTYEQYF TGTGCCAGCACCCGGAGGGGCAGAACCTACGAGCAGTACTTC
NA TRBJ2-7 TRBV7-2 15 few CASSLGQAASYEQYF TGTGCCAGCAGCTTAGGGCAGGCCGCTTCCTACGAGCAGTACTTC
NA TRBJ2-1 TRBV18 15 NA CASSPDRSVVNEQFF TGTGCCAGCTCACCAGATCGAAGTGTTGTCAATGAGCAGTTCTTC
NA TRBJ1-2 TRBV6-2/TRBV6-3 14 few CASSLYYGSYGYTF TGTGCCAGCAGTCTGTACTACGGGAGCTATGGCTACACCTTC
TRBD1 TRBJ1-2 TRBV6-5 15 few CASRSPGQTNYGYTF TGTGCCAGCAGATCACCGGGACAGACTAACTATGGCTACACCTTC
NA TRBJ2-1 TRBV10-3 13 NA CAISPGAENEQFF TGTGCCATCAGTCCTGGAGCGGAGAATGAGCAGTTCTTC
NA TRBJ2-7 TRBV28 11 NA CAIGSITEQYF TGTGCCATCGGGTCAATTACCGAGCAGTACTTC
NA TRBJ1-4 TRBV30 13 NA CAWSFGSEEKLFF TGTGCCTGGAGTTTCGGATCGGAGGAAAAACTGTTTTTT
TRBD2 TRBJ2-5 TRBV28 15 once CASSLSAGVSETQYF TGTGCCAGCAGTTTATCGGCGGGGGTGAGCGAGACCCAGTACTTC
NA TRBJ2-7 TRBV10-3 14 NA CAIREPDPTNEQYF TGTGCCATCAGGGAGCCGGACCCCACCAATGAGCAGTACTTC
NA TRBJ2-1 TRBV29-1 12 NA CSVSGPVDEQFF TGCAGCGTCAGCGGGCCGGTAGATGAGCAGTTCTTC
NA TRBJ2-7 TRBV11-2 14 NA CASSFGQRNYEQYF TGTGCCAGCAGCTTTGGCCAAAGGAACTACGAGCAGTACTTC
NA TRBJ1-2 TRBV4-3 14 few CASSQVVGNYGYTF TGCGCCAGCAGCCAAGTCGTGGGGAACTATGGCTACACCTTC
NA TRBJ2-1 TRBV29-1 14 few CSCSRGASYNEQFF TGCAGCTGTAGTCGGGGGGCCTCCTACAATGAGCAGTTCTTC
NA TRBJ1-6 TRBV4-3 18 few CASSQDLLSAGPRSPLHF TGCGCCAGCAGCCAAGATCTGCTATCGGCAGGGCCGCGTTCACCCCTCCACTTT
NA TRBJ1-6 TRBV7-2 13 NA CASSSQGGSPLHF TGTGCCAGCAGCTCCCAGGGAGGGTCACCCCTCCACTTT
TRBD1 TRBJ1-2 TRBV7-2 15 NA CASSFTGTGVHGYTF TGTGCCAGCAGCTTTACCGGGACAGGGGTCCATGGCTACACCTTC
NA TRBJ2-5 TRBV5-5 15 NA CASSPDDNWNNEQYF TGTGCCAGCAGCCCGGACGATAACTGGAACAATGAGCAGTACTTC
NA TRBJ1-5 TRBV6-5 15 NA CASSSTGESNQPQHF TGTGCCAGCAGTTCAACAGGTGAGAGCAATCAGCCCCAGCATTTT
NA TRBJ2-7 TRBV6-2/TRBV6-3 14 many CASSPRDTHYEQYF TGTGCCAGCAGCCCCCGGGACACCCACTACGAGCAGTACTTC
NA TRBJ2-3 TRBV6-5 14 NA CASSQRVGTDTQYF TGTGCCAGCAGTCAGAGGGTTGGCACAGATACGCAGTATTTT
TRBD2 TRBJ2-7 TRBV10-3 14 NA CAISETSARGTQYF TGTGCCATCAGTGAGACTAGCGCAAGAGGGACTCAGTACTTC
NA TRBJ2-7 TRBV4-3 16 few CASSQGNRDKDSEQYF TGCGCCAGCAGCCAAGGGAACCGGGACAAGGACAGCGAGCAGTACTTC
TRBD1 TRBJ1-2 TRBV29-1 13 NA CSVDRRTGDGYTF TGCAGCGTTGACCGCCGGACAGGGGATGGCTACACCTTC
NA TRBJ1-4 TRBV4-3 15 NA CASSQAGHGNEKLFF TGCGCCAGCAGCCAAGCGGGGCATGGAAATGAAAAACTGTTTTTT
TRBD1 TRBJ2-7 TRBV29-1 14 NA CSVQRDREFYEQYF TGCAGCGTTCAGAGGGACAGGGAATTCTACGAGCAGTACTTC
TRBD1 TRBJ2-3 TRBV20-1 16 NA CSARVLGTGDTDTQYF TGCAGCGCTAGAGTTTTGGGGACAGGGGACACAGATACGCAGTATTTT
NA TRBJ2-6 TRBV7-2 15 NA CASSLQTSGANALTF TGTGCCAGCAGCTTACAGACCTCTGGGGCCAACGCCCTGACTTTC
TRBD2 TRBJ2-1 TRBV7-2 17 few CASSLAPLAGGVDEQFF TGTGCCAGCAGCTTAGCGCCCCTAGCGGGAGGAGTCGATGAGCAGTTCTTC
NA TRBJ2-7 TRBV6-2/TRBV6-3 16 NA CASSYSVISVSHEQYF TGTGCCAGCAGTTACTCAGTCATCAGCGTTTCCCACGAGCAGTACTTC
NA TRBJ1-1 TRBV3-1 12 NA CASSAQGKRAFF TGTGCCAGCAGCGCCCAGGGAAAGCGGGCTTTCTTT
NA TRBJ1-2 TRBV11-2 14 NA CASSLDLMARGYTF TGTGCCAGCAGCTTAGACTTGATGGCGCGGGGCTACACCTTC
TRBD1 TRBJ1-5 TRBV20-1 15 NA CSARQWTGPHQPQHF TGCAGTGCTCGACAATGGACAGGCCCGCATCAGCCCCAGCATTTT
TRBD2 TRBJ2-7 TRBV2 18 NA CASSESPPWTSPGCEQYF TGTGCCAGCAGTGAAAGCCCCCCTTGGACTAGCCCTGGTTGCGAGCAGTACTTC
NA TRBJ2-7 TRBV7-9 14 NA CASSLLPGTYEQYF TGTGCCAGCAGCTTACTGCCTGGAACCTACGAGCAGTACTTC
NA TRBJ1-2 TRBV5-1 15 many CASSLGLGLNYGYTF TGCGCCAGCAGCCTTGGTCTAGGGCTCAACTATGGCTACACCTTC
NA TRBJ2-7 TRBV5-1 14 few CASRYRDTPNEQYF TGCGCCAGCAGATACCGGGATACGCCGAACGAGCAGTACTTC